These 7 T cell receptor beta chains were all obtained from the same sample, sequenced in a study of CD8 T cell repertoires and HIV-1 epitope variants. The repertoire was sequenced with immunoSEQ multiplex PCR; TCRdb's copy has only in-frame clones and lacks some. The sample has 90,000 or so clones, almost 75% seen once. What was sequenced was uncultured baseline CD8+ T cells from peripheral blood mononuclear cells (PBMCs). Receptor source: a male donor with HIV.

This clone showed up many times. V gene TRBV5-5 combines with J gene TRBJ2-7; 9 positions agree with TRBD2. Germline V CDR1 and CDR2: SGHKS, YYEKEE (reference sequence). The junction had 7 bases not matched to a gene; V was cut back by 0 bases and J by 3 bases. CDR3 length: 16 residues. The CDR3 nucleotides read TGTGCCAGCAGCTTGGTGGCCAGCGGGGGGCTCTACGAGCAGTACTTC. Residues: CASSLVASGGLYEQYF.

This clone was seen only a few times. The chain joins TRBV4-1 to TRBJ1-5; 11 bases line up with TRBD1. This CDR3 comprises 17 residues. V dropped 4 bases and J dropped 3; count of bases not matched to a gene: 8. CDR1 is MGHRA, CDR2 YSYEKL, per germline. The CDR3 DNA sequence: TGCGCCAGCAGCCTCGGACAGGGGGCTGAGGACAATCAGCCCCAGCATTTT. It codes for CASSLGQGAEDNQPQHF.

This chain connects TRBV28 to TRBJ2-1, with D tentatively TRBD1 (6 bases). CDR3 length equals 17 residues. Per germline, CDR1 MDHEN and CDR2 SYDVKM. Deletions cut 4 bases from V and 6 bases from J, with 22 bases between. As DNA, the CDR3 is TGTGCCAGCAGTTCATCAGGGGATCCTACCTTTTTCAATGAGCAGTTCTTC. It specifies CASSSSGDPTFFNEQFF. Complete variable domain (other parts from reference TRBV28 and TRBJ2-1): DVKVTQSSRYLVKRTGEKVFLECVQDMDHENMFWYRQDPGLGLRLIYFSYDVKMKEKGDIPEGYSVSREKKERFSLILESASTNQTSMYLCASSSSGDPTFFNEQFFGPGTRLTVL.

The chain uses TRBV6-5 and TRBJ2-7; D not resolved. Germline loops: CDR1 MNHEY, CDR2 SVGAGI. CDR3 length: 14 residues. V was shortened by 6 bases and J by 7 bases, with 19 bases between the two germline ends. In DNA, the CDR3 is TGTGCCAGCAGGCGCCCGTCGCTTATGGGGGAGCAGTACTTC. This encodes CASRRPSLMGEQYF.

The rearrangement joins TRBV19 to TRBJ1-5; D is perhaps TRBD1 (6 bases). Deletions cut 2 bases from V and 3 bases from J, with 11 bases between. This CDR3 contains 15 residues. Germline assignment: CDR1 LNHDA and CDR2 SQIVND (reference sequence). CDR3 loop: CASSIYGGNNQPQHF. The CDR3 DNA is TGTGCCAGTAGTATATACGGGGGCAACAATCAGCCCCAGCATTTT.

The chain uses TRBV19 and TRBJ2-7, with 7 bases identical to TRBD1. Germline lookup yields CDR1 LNHDA and CDR2 SQIVND (reference sequence). V shed 3 bases and J 0 bases; nucleotides not matched to a gene: 2. This CDR3 region has 14 residues. CDR3 sequence reads: CASSIGTASYEQYF. DNA of the CDR3: TGTGCCAGTAGTATCGGGACAGCCTCCTACGAGCAGTACTTC.

This chain connects TRBV7-9 to TRBJ1-2; TRBD1 agrees at 11 bases. This CDR3 contains 14 residues. After removal of 5 bases from V and 8 bases from J, the junction contained 7 bases not matched to a gene. Germline V lookup: CDR1 SEHNR, CDR2 FQNEAQ (reference sequence). CDR3 protein: CASSPSGQGEGYTF. CDR3 bases: TGTGCCAGCAGCCCATCGGGACAGGGGGAAGGCTACACCTTC. The full variable domain, with the rest looked up from reference TRBV7-9 and TRBJ1-2, is DTGVSQNPRHKITKRGQNVTFRCDPISEHNRLYWYRQTLGQGPEFLTYFQNEAQLEKSRLLSDRFSAERPKGSFSTLEIQRTEQGDSAMYLCASSPSGQGEGYTFGSGTRLTVV.